This TCR beta chain was recorded in a study of identifying expanded T cells in peripheral blood. Broader study findings: Approximately 1.1 clones differed between technical replicates, versus approximately 16 and 19 over time. Approximately two-week clone count variance significantly increased as total template count grew.

During the collection period, no donor immune events like infections were recorded. This clone was observed a few times. What it binds is unknown. Sequencing used immunoSEQ multiplex PCR; TCRdb keeps in-frame clones, though not all of them. Seen here are around 60,000 clones, about four fifths observed once, and the top ten hold about a sixth. The CDR3 consists of 15 residues. Deletions cut 7 bases from V and 4 bases from J, with 19 bases between. Per germline, CDR1 MNHNY and CDR2 SVGAGI (reference sequence). The sequencing input was blood. The chain joins TRBV6-6 to TRBJ1-2, with D possibly being TRBD1 (6 bases). The source of this sequence is a person between 18 and 75 years old in good health. The CDR3 nucleotides are TGTGCCAGCATCGAGGAGGACAGTACTATCTATGGCTACACCTTC. It translates to CASIEEDSTIYGYTF.